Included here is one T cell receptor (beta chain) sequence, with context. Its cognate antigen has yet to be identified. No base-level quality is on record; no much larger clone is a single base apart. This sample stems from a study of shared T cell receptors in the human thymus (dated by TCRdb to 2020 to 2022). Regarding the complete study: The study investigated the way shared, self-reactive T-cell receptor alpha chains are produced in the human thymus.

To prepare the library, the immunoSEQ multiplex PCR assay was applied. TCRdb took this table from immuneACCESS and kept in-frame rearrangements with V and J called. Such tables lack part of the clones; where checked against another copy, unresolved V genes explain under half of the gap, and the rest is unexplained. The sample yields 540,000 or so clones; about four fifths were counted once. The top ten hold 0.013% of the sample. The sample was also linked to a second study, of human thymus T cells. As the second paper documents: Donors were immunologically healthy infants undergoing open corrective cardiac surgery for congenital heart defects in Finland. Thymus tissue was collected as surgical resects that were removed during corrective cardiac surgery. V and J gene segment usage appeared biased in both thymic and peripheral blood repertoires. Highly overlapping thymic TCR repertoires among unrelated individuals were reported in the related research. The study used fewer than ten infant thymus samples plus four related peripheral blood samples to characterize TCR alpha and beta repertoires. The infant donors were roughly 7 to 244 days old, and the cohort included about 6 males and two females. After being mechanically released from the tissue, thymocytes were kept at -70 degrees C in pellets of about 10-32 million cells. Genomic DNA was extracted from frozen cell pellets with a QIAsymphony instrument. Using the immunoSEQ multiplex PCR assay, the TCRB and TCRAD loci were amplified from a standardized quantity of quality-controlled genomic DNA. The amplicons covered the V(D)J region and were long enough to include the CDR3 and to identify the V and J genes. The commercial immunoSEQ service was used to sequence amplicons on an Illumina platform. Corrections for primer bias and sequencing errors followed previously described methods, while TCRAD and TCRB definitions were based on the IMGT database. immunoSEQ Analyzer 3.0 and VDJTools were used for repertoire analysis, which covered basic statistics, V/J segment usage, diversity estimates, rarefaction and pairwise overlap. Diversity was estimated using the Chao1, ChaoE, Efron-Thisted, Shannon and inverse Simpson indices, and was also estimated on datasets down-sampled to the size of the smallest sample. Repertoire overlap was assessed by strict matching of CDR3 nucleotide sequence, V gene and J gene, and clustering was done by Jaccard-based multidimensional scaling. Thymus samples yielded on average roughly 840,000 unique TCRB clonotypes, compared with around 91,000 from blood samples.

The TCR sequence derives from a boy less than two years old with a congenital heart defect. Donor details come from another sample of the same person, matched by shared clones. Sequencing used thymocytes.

The CDR3 here reads CASSYSSLVVSGRSRKTYEQYF. The DNA reads as follows: TGTGCCAGCAGTTACTCCTCCCTCGTCGTCAGCGGGAGGTCACGGAAAACCTACGAGCAGTACTTC. The chain is encoded by TRBV6-7 joined to TRBJ2-7, with 9 central nucleotides matching TRBD2. TRBV6-7 is an ORF; its function is uncertain. Including the terminal cysteine and phenylalanine, the CDR3 comprises 22 residues. Only the CDR3 part of the read is kept: 66 bases, read in frame from the first base. Compared with germline, V lacks 0 bases and J lacks 2 bases; bases without a gene match: 23.